This is a list of T cell receptor beta chains from one sample in a study of blood T cell repertoires in COVID-19. TCRdb keeps only in-frame clones here, not all; method: immunoSEQ multiplex PCR. Among 37,000 or so clones listed, roughly 89% were seen once. The sequenced material came from peripheral blood. The receptors here all came from a human donor in a cohort sampled during active COVID-19. Both conserved end residues are trimmed from each CDR3.

CDR3 protein	V gene	J gene
ASSPSGTGRLNYGYT	TRBV28	TRBJ1-2
ASRPGTGVTQQY	TRBV6-5	TRBJ2-7
ASSLPPGSGGFNEQF	TRBV5-8	TRBJ2-1
ASSFGQDSTQRRNTGELF	TRBV6-2/TRBV6-3	TRBJ2-2
ASSPLGDRGRQEKLF	TRBV19	TRBJ1-4
AWTRQGGVSGYT	TRBV30	TRBJ1-2
ATSETSGGFRTGELF	TRBV24-1	TRBJ2-2
ASSLGATGGQNEQF	TRBV13	TRBJ2-1
ASLYSGNTIY	TRBV6-6	TRBJ1-3
ASSSVPNQPQH	TRBV12-3/TRBV12-4	TRBJ1-5
ASRSLEYEQY	TRBV6-5	TRBJ2-7
ASSLSRGQGNTIY	TRBV5-1	TRBJ1-3
ASSLRTGGVETQY	TRBV5-8	TRBJ2-5
ASSLTAAYEQY	TRBV18	TRBJ2-7
AWSVREASEQF	TRBV30	TRBJ2-1
ASSWQDRETQY	TRBV25-1	TRBJ2-5
ASKKREAGDEQF	TRBV6-6	TRBJ2-1
ASRRQGDQETQY	TRBV10-2	TRBJ2-5
ASSPSAGPTSEQY	TRBV7-9	TRBJ2-7
ASSARLDSYEQY	TRBV11-2	TRBJ2-7
AIPTGNSGEQY	TRBV24-1	TRBJ2-7
ASSPDSGRPSYEQY	TRBV5-1	TRBJ2-7
ASRLGTGNNSPLH	TRBV7-9	TRBJ1-6
ATRGLSGTEAF	TRBV12-3/TRBV12-4	TRBJ1-1
ASSAGGSLGGETQY	TRBV9	TRBJ2-5
ASSVTGGQQY	TRBV12-3/TRBV12-4	TRBJ2-7
AWSGYNSPLH	TRBV30	TRBJ1-6
ASSRQGAKETQY	TRBV19	TRBJ2-5
ASSGRTAPPSEKLF	TRBV6-1	TRBJ1-4
ASSAGTGWPYEQY	TRBV6-5	TRBJ2-7
ASSQGQGDYEQY	TRBV4-1	TRBJ2-7
ASSSSGSSNYGYT	TRBV5-1	TRBJ1-2
ASSLRGFGELF	TRBV7-2	TRBJ2-2
ASSPTGNQPQH	TRBV10-1	TRBJ1-5
ASSPGSSSYNEQF	TRBV5-4	TRBJ2-1
ASSYGLPQETQY	TRBV6-5	TRBJ2-5
AGGLAGVAQY	TRBV30	TRBJ2-5
ASSEGGTSRANEQF	TRBV2	TRBJ2-1
ASSLDSNTQY	TRBV5-4	TRBJ2-3
ASSPGTAQETQY	TRBV5-1	TRBJ2-5
ASSLGTGRSYEQY	TRBV11-2	TRBJ2-7
SASNRPTNQPQH	TRBV20-1	TRBJ1-5
ASSLRTANYGYT	TRBV7-2	TRBJ1-2
ASSLAGPPYEQY	TRBV28	TRBJ2-7
ASSLQGAGYNEQF	TRBV5-1	TRBJ2-1
ASSPVGTGGNNEQF	TRBV7-9	TRBJ2-1
ASRAGRAKNIQY	TRBV2	TRBJ2-4
SVRGTEGGLDEQY	TRBV29-1	TRBJ2-7
ASSVEDSVTPLH	TRBV9	TRBJ1-6
ASSRGDREDYGYT	TRBV9	TRBJ1-2